This T cell receptor beta chain was retrieved from a study of CD8+CD57+ T cells in acquired aplastic anemia. Genomic DNA, the template, was used for profiling of the TCR beta VDJ and CDR3. TCRdb passed the reads through MiXCR, listing each CDR3 protein once. The repertoire holds approximately 270,000 distinct CDR3 sequences, approximately 57% seen once, with less than 10% in the top ten. The CDR3 is 10 residues long, ends included. Of note for this clonotype: No conserved phenylalanine or tryptophan ends this CDR3, so it is likely a read error. No DNA is shown, since the ends of the CDR3 on it are uncertain; the CDR3 is the one TCRdb lists.

The chain links TRBV12-3 or TRBV12-4 to TRBJ1-1. Sequenced: sorted CD4+, CD8+, or CD8+CD57+ T cells (not recorded which) from PBMCs. This TCR came from a human donor with severe aplastic anemia or a healthy control (not recorded which). CDR3 in amino acids: CASSPPRGRG.